This TCR beta chain was sequenced during a study of Ad26.COV2.S vaccination and SARS-CoV-2 variants. Study results and caveats: Similar non-spike TCR breadth was seen in vaccine and placebo recipients.

Sequencing was performed with immunoSEQ multiplex PCR; in TCRdb, only in-frame clones are kept and a portion is missing. The table records more than 350,000 clones, 90% of them present only once. The V end lost 4 bases, the J end lost 6 bases, and 6 bases lay between the germline ends. Germline V lookup: CDR1 LNHDA, CDR2 SQIVND (reference sequence). CDR3 length: 12 residues. About this clone itself: Its antigen remains unknown.

Treatment defined: some 19 received Ad26.COV2.S at low or high dose, single or two shots; roughly five received placebo; per-sample allocation not given. At day 63 after the first vaccine or placebo injection, samples were drawn. The genes are TRBV19 and TRBJ2-2; no reliable D call. This receptor was obtained from a person between 18 and 65 years old who received the Ad26.COV2.S COVID-19 vaccine or a placebo. The specimen comprised peripheral blood, sampled in a trial of Ad26.COV2.S vaccine versus placebo. The CDR3 DNA reads TGTGCCAGTAGTACCCCCCCCGGGGAGCTGTTTTTT. Protein: CASSTPPGELFF.